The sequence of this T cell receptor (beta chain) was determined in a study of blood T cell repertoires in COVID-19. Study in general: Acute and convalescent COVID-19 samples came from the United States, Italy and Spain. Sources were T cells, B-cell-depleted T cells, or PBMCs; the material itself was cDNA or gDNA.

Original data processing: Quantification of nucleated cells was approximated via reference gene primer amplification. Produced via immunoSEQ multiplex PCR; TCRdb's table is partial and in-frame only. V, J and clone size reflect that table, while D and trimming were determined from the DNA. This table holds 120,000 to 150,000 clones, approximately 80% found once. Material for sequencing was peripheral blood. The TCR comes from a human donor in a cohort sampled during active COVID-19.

In DNA, the CDR3 is TGTGCCAGCAGTTACGGTCGACAGGGGGTGTTTCGCGGCTACACCTTC. It codes for CASSYGRQGVFRGYTF. The V call is TRBV6-5, the J call TRBJ1-2, with TRBD1 identical over 9 bases. CDR1 MNHEY and CDR2 SVGAGI come from the germline V gene. The CDR3 contains 16 residues. With V trimmed by 2 bases and J by 8 bases, 12 bases remained unmatched.